This T cell receptor (beta chain) was observed in a study of persistence of HIV-infected CD4 T cells. Notes on this clone: Antigen unknown.

The CDR3 sequence is 15 residues long. V shed 4 bases and J 5 bases; nucleotides not matched to a gene: 8. Germline assignment: CDR1 SGDLS and CDR2 YYNGEE. Cells were stimulated with overlapping HIV-1 Gag 15-mer peptides. Sorting selected CD4+ T cells upregulating both CD40 ligand and CD69. The libraries were made with immunoSEQ version 4 in survey mode. Profiled with immunoSEQ multiplex PCR; TCRdb holds only in-frame clones, not every one. The sample includes some 13,000 clones, around 66% of them seen just once. The receptor was derived from an adult man with HIV who was CMV-seropositive. The material sequenced was CD4+ T cells sorted from PBMCs after approximately 20-hour stimulation, taken from a patient who received antiretroviral therapy. The chain has TRBV9 and TRBJ2-7, with TRBD1 matching 11 bases. CDR3 region: CASSPTSGQGDEQYF. In DNA form, the CDR3 reads TGTGCCAGCAGCCCAACGTCGGGACAGGGGGACGAGCAGTACTTC. Full variable domain (outside the CDR3, taken from reference TRBV9 and TRBJ2-7): DSGVTQTPKHLITATGQRVTLRCSPRSGDLSVYWYQQSLDQGLQFLIQYYNGEERAKGNILERFSAQQFPDLHSELNLSSLELGDSALYFCASSPTSGQGDEQYFGPGTRLTVT.